What follows is one TCR beta chain and its context. Its cognate antigen is unknown. The data stem from a study of T cells in narcolepsy. Findings and limits, study-wide: Some memory CD4+ repertoires had no autoreactive clone sequences. Blood of same and different patients, but not healthy controls, reportedly held recurring autoreactive clonotypes. Same-patient CSF and blood CD4+ T cell clonotypes included HCRT-specific and TRIB2-specific autoreactive ones.

Data came from immunoSEQ multiplex PCR; TCRdb stores just in-frame clones and leaves some out. Of around 35,000 clones listed, approximately 78% are singletons. The TCR sequence derives from a human donor with narcolepsy. The sequenced sample was CD45RA- memory CD4+ T cells from PBMCs.

The CDR3 nucleotides are TGTGCCAGCAGTCTCCATACCGGTGGGACAGGTCCCTACAATGAGCAGTTCTTC. It is translated as CASSLHTGGTGPYNEQFF. The chain couples TRBV28 to TRBJ2-1; 8 positions agree with TRBD1. V gave up 5 bases and J gave up 2 bases; unmatched junction bases: 14. CDR3 length equals 18 residues. Germline CDR1 is MDHEN and CDR2 is SYDVKM.